The next 14 T cell receptor beta chains were all read from a single sample in a study of cytomegalovirus exposure and HLA in healthy donors. The PCR used 60 Vbeta and 13 Jbeta primers. Here immunoSEQ multiplex PCR was the method, and the copy in TCRdb shows in-frame clones only, minus some. The table shows approximately 140,000 clones, with about 75% occurring only once. Sequencing was carried out using PBMCs. All receptors derive from a man aged 18 to 30 in good health and CMV-seronegative.

This sequence joins TRBV18 and TRBJ2-2, with D perhaps TRBD1 (6 bases). Germline V CDR1 and CDR2: KGHSH, LQKENI. The CDR3 loop spans 14 amino acids. Trimming left V 6 bases short and J 1 base short, with 9 bases between. CDR3 loop: CASSHRVNTGELFF. The CDR3 region has the DNA TGTGCCAGCTCTCACAGGGTGAACACCGGGGAGCTGTTTTTT.

This clone was counted once. This chain connects TRBV27 to TRBJ2-1; no definite D call. Trimming cost V 5 bases and J 8 bases, with 28 bases left between them. The CDR3 contains 18 residues. Per germline, CDR1 MNHEY and CDR2 SMNVEV (reference sequence). In DNA form, the CDR3 reads TGTGCCAGCAGTCCGCCTCCGGAGCAGCCCTTCAGAGTGGATGAGCAGTTCTTC. This translates into CASSPPPEQPFRVDEQFF.

Here the CDR3 reads CSARTTSPQYF. The CDR3 DNA reads as TGCAGTGCTCGGACCACTAGCCCCCAGTACTTC. The chain carries TRBV20-1 and TRBJ2-5, with D perhaps matching TRBD2 (6 bases). Germline CDR1 and CDR2: DFQATT and SNEGSKA (reference sequence). The ends were cut back, 5 bases at V and 9 bases at J, with 13 bases in the middle. The length of the CDR3 is 11 residues.

This clone showed up just a few times. This chain uses TRBV6-1 with TRBJ1-1; 9 nucleotides match TRBD1. CDR1 and CDR2 from the germline V gene are MNHNS and SASEGT. Trimming cost V 4 bases and J 0 bases; bases outside gene matches: 9. CDR3 size: 17 residues. CDR3 protein: CASSASRTGVLNTEAFF. CDR3 sequence (DNA): TGTGCCAGCAGTGCCTCGAGGACAGGGGTTCTGAACACTGAAGCTTTCTTT.

This chain uses TRBV19 with TRBJ1-1, with 9 bases identical to TRBD1. This CDR3 spans 14 amino acids. Germline CDR1 LNHDA, CDR2 SQIVND (reference sequence). V trimming: 7 bases; J trimming: 1 base; junction bases outside the gene matches: 4. CDR3 DNA sequence: TGTGCCAGTACCGTGGGACAGGGGAACACTGAAGCTTTCTTT. This sequence encodes CASTVGQGNTEAFF.

This sequence joins TRBV27 and TRBJ2-7, with 8 bases that match TRBD1. The V gene end was trimmed by 4 bases and the J gene end by 3 bases; junction bases not matched to a gene: 5. Germline V gives CDR1 MNHEY, CDR2 SMNVEV (reference sequence). This CDR3 region has 14 residues. CDR3 loop: CASSSADRGYEQYF. CDR3 DNA sequence: TGTGCCAGCAGTTCCGCAGACAGGGGCTACGAGCAGTACTTC.

As for this clone: Relative to the germline gene, one junction end is altered; a read error may explain this. This chain uses TRBV11-3 with TRBJ2-5; 9 bases agree with TRBD1. The germline gives CDR1 SGHNT, CDR2 YENEEA. The CDR3 totals 15 residues. The CDR3 DNA sequence: TGTGCCAGCAGCTCAGGGGGACAGGGCCAAGGGACCCAGTACTTC. This codes for CASSSGGQGQGTQYF.

The rearrangement joins TRBV6-5 to TRBJ2-7; 11 bases are a match to TRBD2. From germline, CDR1 is MNHEY and CDR2 SVGAGI. The V and J ends lost 2 bases and 4 bases, in that order; junction bases with no gene match: 4. The CDR3 sequence is 15 residues long. The CDR3 DNA sequence: TGTGCCAGCAGTTACGTAGCGGGAGGGCCTTACGAGCAGTACTTC. This gives the protein CASSYVAGGPYEQYF.

This chain connects TRBV6-1 to TRBJ1-1, with 8 positions matching TRBD1. Germline V CDR1 and CDR2: MNHNS, SASEGT. V lost 6 bases to trimming and J lost 2 bases; unmatched junction nucleotides: 8. The CDR3 has 15 residues. CDR3 loop: CASRDRTGTNTEAFF. CDR3 nucleotide sequence: TGTGCCAGCAGGGACCGGACAGGGACCAACACTGAAGCTTTCTTT.

The chain is built from TRBV6-5 and TRBJ1-2; 8 positions match TRBD1. Trimming took 5 bases from V and 8 from J; bases not matched to a gene: 10. Germline assignment: CDR1 MNHEY and CDR2 SVGAGI. This CDR3 comprises 14 residues. This CDR3 is CASSNTRTGQGYTF. In nucleotides, the CDR3 is TGTGCCAGCAGTAACACCCGGACAGGGCAGGGCTACACCTTC.

V and J are TRBV11-3 and TRBJ2-3; 14 positions agree with TRBD2. V gave up 6 bases and J gave up 5 bases; unmatched junction bases: 7. The CDR3 is 16 amino acids. Germline-derived CDR1 and CDR2 are SGHNT and YENEEA. The CDR3, as DNA: TGTGCCAGCAGTCATCGACTAGCGGGAGGGGGAGATACGCAGTATTTT. Translation gives CASSHRLAGGGDTQYF.

Here the CDR3 reads CASSLDYLFGTGKDEKLFF. The CDR3 DNA follows: TGTGCCAGCAGTTTAGATTACTTGTTTGGGACAGGGAAGGATGAAAAACTGTTTTTT. The genes are TRBV28 and TRBJ1-4; 9 nucleotides match TRBD1. CDR1 is MDHEN, CDR2 SYDVKM, per germline. After removal of 2 bases from V and 6 bases from J, the junction contained 16 bases not matched to a gene. This CDR3 has 19 residues.

This clone was picked up one time. V and J are TRBV10-2 and TRBJ2-7; 9 bases line up with TRBD1. The CDR3 totals 16 residues. Germline values: CDR1 WSHSY, CDR2 SAAADI. Losses at the gene ends were 3 bases for V and 3 bases for J; bases not matched to a gene: 9. Here the CDR3 reads CASSDSLDRGDYEQYF. CDR3 coding DNA: TGCGCCAGCAGTGACTCCCTGGACAGGGGCGACTACGAGCAGTACTTC.

The chain couples TRBV6-4 to TRBJ1-1; D possibly corresponds to TRBD1 (5 bases). This CDR3 has 13 residues. The ends were cut back, 8 bases at V and 5 bases at J, with 15 bases in the middle. Germline V gene lookup returns CDR1 MRHNA and CDR2 SNTAGT. In nucleotides, the CDR3 is TGTGCCAGCCAGACGGGGGTTGGGACTGAAGCTTTCTTT. It yields the protein CASQTGVGTEAFF.